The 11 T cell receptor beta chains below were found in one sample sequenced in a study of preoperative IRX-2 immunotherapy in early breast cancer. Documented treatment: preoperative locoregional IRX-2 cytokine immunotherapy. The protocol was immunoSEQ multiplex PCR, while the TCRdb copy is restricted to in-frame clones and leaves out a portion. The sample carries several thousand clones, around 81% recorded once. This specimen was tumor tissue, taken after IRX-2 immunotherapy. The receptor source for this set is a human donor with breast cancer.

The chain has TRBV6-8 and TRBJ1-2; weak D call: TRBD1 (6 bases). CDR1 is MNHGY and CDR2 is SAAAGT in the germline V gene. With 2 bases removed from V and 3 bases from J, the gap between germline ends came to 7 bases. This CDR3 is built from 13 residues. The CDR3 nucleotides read TGTGCCAGCAGTTACGGGGGCTACTATGGCTACACCTTC. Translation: CASSYGGYYGYTF.

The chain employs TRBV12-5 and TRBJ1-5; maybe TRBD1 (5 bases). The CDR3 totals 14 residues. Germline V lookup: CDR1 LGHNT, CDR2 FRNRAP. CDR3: CASTFQGSNQPQHF. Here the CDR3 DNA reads TGTGCCAGCACGTTTCAGGGTTCCAATCAGCCCCAGCATTTT.

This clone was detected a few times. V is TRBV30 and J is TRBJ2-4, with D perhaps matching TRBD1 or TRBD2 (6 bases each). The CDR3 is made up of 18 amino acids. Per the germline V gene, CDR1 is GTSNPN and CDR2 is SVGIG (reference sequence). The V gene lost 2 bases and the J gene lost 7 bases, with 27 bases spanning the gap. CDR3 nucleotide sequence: TGTGCCTGGAGTCCCGGAGGGGCAGGGGTTTTCGAGCGGAACATTCAGTACTTC. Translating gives CAWSPGGAGVFERNIQYF.

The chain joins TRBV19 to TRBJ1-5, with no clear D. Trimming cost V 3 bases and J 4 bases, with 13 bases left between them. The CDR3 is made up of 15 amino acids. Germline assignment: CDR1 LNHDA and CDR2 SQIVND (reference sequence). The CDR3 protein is CASSMPGIENQPQHF. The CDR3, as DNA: TGTGCCAGTAGTATGCCGGGGATCGAAAATCAGCCCCAGCATTTT.

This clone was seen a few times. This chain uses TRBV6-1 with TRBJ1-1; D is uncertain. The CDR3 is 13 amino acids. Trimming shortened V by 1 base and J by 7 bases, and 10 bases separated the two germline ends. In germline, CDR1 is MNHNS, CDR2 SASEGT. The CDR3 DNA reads TGTGCCAGCAGTGAAGGGGTAGGGTTTGAAGCTTTCTTT. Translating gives CASSEGVGFEAFF.

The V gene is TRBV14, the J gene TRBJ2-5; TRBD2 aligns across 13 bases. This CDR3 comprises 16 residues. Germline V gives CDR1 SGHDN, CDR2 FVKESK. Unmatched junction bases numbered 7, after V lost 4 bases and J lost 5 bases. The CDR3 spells CASSRQKGLAGETQYF. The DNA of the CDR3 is TGTGCCAGCAGCCGCCAAAAGGGACTAGCGGGGGAGACCCAGTACTTC.

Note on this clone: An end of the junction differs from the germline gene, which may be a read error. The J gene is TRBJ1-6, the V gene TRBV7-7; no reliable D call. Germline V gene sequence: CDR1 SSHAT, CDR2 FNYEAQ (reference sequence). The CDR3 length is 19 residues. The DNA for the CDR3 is TGTACCAGCAGCCAAGATTACTTCGGCGACACTCACTATAATTCACCCCTCCACTTT. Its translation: CTSSQDYFGDTHYNSPLHF.

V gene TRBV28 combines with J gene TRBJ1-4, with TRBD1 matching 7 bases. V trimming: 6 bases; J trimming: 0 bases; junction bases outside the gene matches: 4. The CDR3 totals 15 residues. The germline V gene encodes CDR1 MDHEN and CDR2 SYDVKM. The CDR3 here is CASRGGTATNEKLFF. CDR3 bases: TGTGCCAGCAGGGGGGGGACAGCAACTAATGAAAAACTGTTTTTT.

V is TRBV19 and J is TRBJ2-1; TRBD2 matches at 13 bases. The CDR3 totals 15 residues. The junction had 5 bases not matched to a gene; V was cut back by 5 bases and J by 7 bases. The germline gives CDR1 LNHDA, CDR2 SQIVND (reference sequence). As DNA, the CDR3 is TGTGCCAGTAGTTCCCCGGGACTAGCGGGGAATGAGCAGTTCTTC. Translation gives CASSSPGLAGNEQFF.

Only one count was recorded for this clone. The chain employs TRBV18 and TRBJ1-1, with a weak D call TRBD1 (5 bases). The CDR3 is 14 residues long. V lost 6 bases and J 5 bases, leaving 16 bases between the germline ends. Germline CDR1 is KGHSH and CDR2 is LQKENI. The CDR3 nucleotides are TGTGCCAGCTCGGAGACAGCAGGGACTACTGAAGCTTTCTTT. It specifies CASSETAGTTEAFF.

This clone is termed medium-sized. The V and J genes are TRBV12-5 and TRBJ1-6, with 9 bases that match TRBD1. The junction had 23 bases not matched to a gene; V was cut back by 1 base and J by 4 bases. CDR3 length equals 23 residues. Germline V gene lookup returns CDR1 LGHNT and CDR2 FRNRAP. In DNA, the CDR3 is TGTGCTAGTGGTTTGGCCGTGGTACTCCCCTCGGGACAGGGCGACTTTTATAATTCACCCCTCCACTTT. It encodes CASGLAVVLPSGQGDFYNSPLHF. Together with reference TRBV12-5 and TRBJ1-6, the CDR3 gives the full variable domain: DARVTQTPRHKVTEMGQEVTMRCQPILGHNTVFWYRQTMMQGLELLAYFRNRAPLDDSGMPKDRFSAEMPDATLATLKIQPSEPRDSAVYFCASGLAVVLPSGQGDFYNSPLHFGNGTRLTVT.